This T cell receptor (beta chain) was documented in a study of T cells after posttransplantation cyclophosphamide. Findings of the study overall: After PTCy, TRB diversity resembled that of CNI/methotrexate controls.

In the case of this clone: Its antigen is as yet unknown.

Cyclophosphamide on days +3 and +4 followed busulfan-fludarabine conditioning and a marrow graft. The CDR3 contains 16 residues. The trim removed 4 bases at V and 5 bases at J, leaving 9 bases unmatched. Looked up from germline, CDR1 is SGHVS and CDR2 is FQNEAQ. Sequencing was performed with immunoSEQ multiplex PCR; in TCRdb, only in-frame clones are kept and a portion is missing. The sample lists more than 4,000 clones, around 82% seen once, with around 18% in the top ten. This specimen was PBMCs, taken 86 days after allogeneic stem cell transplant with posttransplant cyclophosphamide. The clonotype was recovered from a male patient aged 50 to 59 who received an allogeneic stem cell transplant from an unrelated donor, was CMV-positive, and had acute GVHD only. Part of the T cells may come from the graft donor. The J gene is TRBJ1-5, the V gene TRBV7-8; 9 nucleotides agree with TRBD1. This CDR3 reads CASSSAPGQGHQPQHF. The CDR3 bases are TGTGCCAGCAGCTCCGCACCGGGACAGGGTCATCAGCCCCAGCATTTT.